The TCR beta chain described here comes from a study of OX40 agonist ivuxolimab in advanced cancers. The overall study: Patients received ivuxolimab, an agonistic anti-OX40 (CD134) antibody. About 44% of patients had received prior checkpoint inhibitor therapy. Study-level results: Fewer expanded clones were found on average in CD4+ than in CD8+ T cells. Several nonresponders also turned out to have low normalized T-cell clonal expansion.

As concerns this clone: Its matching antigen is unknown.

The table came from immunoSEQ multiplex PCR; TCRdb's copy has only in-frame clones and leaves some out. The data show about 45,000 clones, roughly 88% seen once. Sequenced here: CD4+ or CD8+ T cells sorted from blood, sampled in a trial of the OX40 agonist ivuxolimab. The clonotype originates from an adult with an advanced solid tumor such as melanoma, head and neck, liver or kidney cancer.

Written as DNA, the CDR3 is TGTGCCAGCAGCTTACTTCCACAGGGACAGTACGAGCAGTACTTC. Translated, it gives CASSLLPQGQYEQYF. This chain joins TRBV11-2 and TRBJ2-7; 7 bases are a match to TRBD1. The junction had 8 bases not matched to a gene; V was cut back by 2 bases and J by 4 bases. The germline gives CDR1 SGHAT, CDR2 FQNNGV. CDR3 length: 15 amino acids.